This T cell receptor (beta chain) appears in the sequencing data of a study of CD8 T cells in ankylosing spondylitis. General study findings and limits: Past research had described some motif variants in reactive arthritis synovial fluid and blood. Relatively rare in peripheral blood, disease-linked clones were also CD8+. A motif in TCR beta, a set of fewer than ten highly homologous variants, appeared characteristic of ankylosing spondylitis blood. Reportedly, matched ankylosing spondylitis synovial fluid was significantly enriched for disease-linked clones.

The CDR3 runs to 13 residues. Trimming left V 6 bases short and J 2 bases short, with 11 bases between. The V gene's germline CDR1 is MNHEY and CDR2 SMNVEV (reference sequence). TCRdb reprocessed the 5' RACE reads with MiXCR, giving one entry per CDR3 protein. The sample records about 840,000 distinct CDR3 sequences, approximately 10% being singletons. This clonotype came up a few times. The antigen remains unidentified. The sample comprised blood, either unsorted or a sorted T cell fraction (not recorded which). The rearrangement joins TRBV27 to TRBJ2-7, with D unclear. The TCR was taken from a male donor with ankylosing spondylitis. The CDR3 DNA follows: TGTGCCAGCAGGGAAGACCTAACCTACGAGCAGTACTTC. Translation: CASREDLTYEQYF.